This T cell receptor (beta chain) is from a study of shared clonotypes between healthy human individuals (dated by TCRdb to 2020 to 2021). Broadly, across the study: A few men and two women, aged 18 to 49 years, made up the cohort. Per donor, three plates each were used for CD4 naive and CD4 memory, two for CD8 naive, and one for CD8 memory. The study deeply sequenced blood TCR repertoires of five healthy adults to estimate repertoire size and the extent of clonotype sharing between individuals. Different laboratories and diverse techniques were used to prepare libraries and sequence TCR repertoires, to increase sequencing depth and limit assay-specific biases. Leukapheresis yielded between about 0.85 and 10 billion PBMCs per donor. Results the study describes overall, beyond this receptor: Even with the large sequencing depth, rarefaction of the sorted-subset datasets indicated that sequencing was incomplete. Because the study included only a small number of donors, the genetic and exposure-history diversity represented was limited. Across four donors, roughly 5.4% of naive CD4, roughly 3.4% of naive CD8, under 2.5% of memory CD4, and over 0.35% of memory CD8 clonotypes were shared. Sampling was limited to blood, and TCR repertoires in tissue likely differ from TCR repertoires in blood. Compared with non-shared clonotypes, the clonotypes found in all four sorted-subset donors had higher generation probabilities. Based on pairwise subsampling, the degree of clonotype sharing among donors was expected to be affected by sequencing depth. Estimated clonotype richness was generally larger for naive than for memory subsets.

Using the deep immunoSEQ assay, TCR CDR3 regions were amplified from genomic DNA by multiplex PCR. Genomic DNA extracted from each cell subset was distributed evenly over all wells of several immunoSEQ 96-well plates, and each plate served as one replicate. For sorted subsets, about 220 ng of genomic DNA, equivalent to 30,000 or so T cell genomes, went into each replicate PCR. Purified libraries were quantified with a Qubit 3.0 fluorometer, sized on a Bioanalyzer 2100, and re-quantified with the KAPA Library Quantification kit. Every immunoSEQ 96-well plate was sequenced on a dedicated single-read 150-cycle Illumina NextSeq 550 flow cell. The authors' pipeline ran thus. The immunoSEQ output contained only junctional sequences without quality scores, so filtering could not match that applied to full-length reads. To assign V/J genes and CDR3, sequences were annotated against IMGT germline references using PyIR, a Python wrapper for IgBLAST v1.9. Any read was removed if the V/J assignment was weak (E-value above 1e-6), the CDR3 was missing, or the read contained stop codons, out-of-frame junctions, or ambiguous translated residues. V3J clonotypes were defined as sequences sharing an identical inferred V gene, J gene, and CDR3 amino acid sequence. Percentage overlap between repertoires was computed as shared unique clonotypes divided by the size of the smaller repertoire. Repertoire richness was assessed with RTK rarefaction, the Chao1 estimator, and Recon v2.1 estimates of unobserved clonotypes. Generation probabilities for all TCRbeta clonotypes obtained by the gDNA method from a few donors were computed using OLGA. TCRdb carries this immuneACCESS record with in-frame sequences only. Its versions omit some clonotypes, under half of them owing to an unresolved V gene in the studies checked, with the rest unexplained. V and J calls and clone size are copied from that table; D and trimming were computed from the DNA. The table for this sample lists millions of clones; just over 90% of them were counted only once. Roughly 0.36% of the sample is taken by the ten largest.

Healthy HIV-negative adults with no recently reported acute infections or vaccinations were included as donors. Only Caucasian adults living in Nashville, Tennessee, USA were represented among the donors. CD4+ T cells were enriched by magnetic negative selection, after which naive cells were positively selected on CD45RA and the negative fraction was taken as the memory subset. Blood was collected by leukapheresis, and PBMCs were isolated by Ficoll-Histopaque density gradient centrifugation and then cryopreserved in liquid nitrogen vapor phase. Purity and quantity of every magnetically sorted T cell population were checked by analytical flow cytometry. From each sorted fraction, genomic DNA was isolated and quantified by UV absorbance on a Nanodrop 2000c. Notes on this clone: Its recognized antigen is unknown. Nothing much larger sits one base from this clone, and base qualities are not available.

The germline V gene (reference sequence) gives CDR1 as MNHEY and CDR2 as SMNVEV. V lost 8 bases and J lost 7 bases; the stretch between them is 12 bases long. There are 12 amino acids in the CDR3, from cysteine to phenylalanine inclusive. Only the CDR3 DNA is retained, 36 bases long and in frame from the first base. Here the chain combines TRBV27 and TRBJ2-1, and TRBD1 may be the D gene, going by 6 matching bases. Sequenced: naive CD4+ T cells from PBMCs. The cell subset or site label, as the study defines it: CD45RA+ positively selected. The source of this sequence is a man aged 18 to 30 in good health. Some clones in this sample may be carry-over from other donors' samples. The DNA sequence reads TGTGCCAGCGGTGGGGGCCGGAATGAGCAGTTCTTC. The resulting protein is CASGGGRNEQFF.